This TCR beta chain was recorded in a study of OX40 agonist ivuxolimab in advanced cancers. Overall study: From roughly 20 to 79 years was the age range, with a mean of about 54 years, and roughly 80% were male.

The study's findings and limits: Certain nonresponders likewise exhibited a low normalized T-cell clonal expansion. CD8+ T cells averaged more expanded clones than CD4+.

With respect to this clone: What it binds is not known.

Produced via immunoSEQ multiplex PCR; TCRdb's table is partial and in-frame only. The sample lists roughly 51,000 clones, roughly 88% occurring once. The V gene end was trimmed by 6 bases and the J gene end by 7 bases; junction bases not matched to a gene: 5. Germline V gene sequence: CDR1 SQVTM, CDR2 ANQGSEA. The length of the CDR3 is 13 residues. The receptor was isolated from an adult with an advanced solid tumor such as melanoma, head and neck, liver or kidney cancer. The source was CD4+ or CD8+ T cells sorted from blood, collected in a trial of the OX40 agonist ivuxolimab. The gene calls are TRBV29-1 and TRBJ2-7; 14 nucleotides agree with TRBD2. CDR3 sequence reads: CSVRTSGRMEQYF. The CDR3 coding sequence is TGCAGCGTCAGGACTAGCGGGAGGATGGAGCAGTACTTC.